These 11 T cell receptor beta chains came from one sample sequenced in a study of shared clonotypes between healthy human individuals. Profiled with immunoSEQ multiplex PCR; TCRdb holds only in-frame clones, not every one. The sample lists about half a million clones; about 76% were seen once. The sample comprised PBMCs. The receptors originated from a woman between 40 and 50 years old in good health. Some clones in this sample may be carry-over from other donors' samples.

The chain is built from TRBV6-5 and TRBJ2-7; 9 bases map to TRBD1. Germline CDR1 is MNHEY and CDR2 is SVGAGI. This CDR3 has 13 residues. V trimming: 5 bases; J trimming: 4 bases; junction bases outside the gene matches: 3. The CDR3 region is CASSADRGYEQYF. The CDR3 region has the DNA TGTGCCAGCAGTGCTGACAGGGGGTACGAGCAGTACTTC.

The chain recombines TRBV7-9 with TRBJ2-7; D may correspond to TRBD1 or TRBD2 (5 bases each). The CDR3 is made up of 15 amino acids. Trimming removed 0 bases at V and 2 bases at J, with 11 bases between. The V gene's germline CDR1 is SEHNR and CDR2 FQNEAQ (reference sequence). The CDR3 DNA reads as TGTGCCAGCAGCTTAGCCGGGACCAGGCCCTACGAGCAGTACTTC. Translation gives CASSLAGTRPYEQYF.

The chain employs TRBV2 and TRBJ2-3, with D possibly being TRBD2 (6 bases). V was clipped by 1 base and J by 1 base, with 6 bases between them. This CDR3 has 14 amino acids. The germline CDR1 and CDR2 sequences are SNHLY and FYNNEI. The CDR3 loop reads CASSEGGGTDTQYF. Here the CDR3 DNA reads TGTGCCAGCAGTGAAGGGGGGGGCACAGATACGCAGTATTTT. Variable domain in full (rest from reference TRBV2 and TRBJ2-3): EPEVTQTPSHQVTQMGQEVILRCVPISNHLYFYWYRQILGQKVEFLVSFYNNEISEKSEIFDDQFSVERPDGSNFTLKIRSTKLEDSAMYFCASSEGGGTDTQYFGPGTRLTVL.

The chain links TRBV30 to TRBJ2-2; 8 bases map to TRBD2. CDR1 is GTSNPN and CDR2 is SVGIG in the germline V gene (reference sequence). The CDR3 has 14 amino acids. The V segment lost 2 bases and the J segment 3 bases; nucleotides outside the gene matches: 2. The CDR3 reads CAWSPGLDTGELFF. CDR3 coding DNA: TGTGCCTGGAGTCCGGGACTAGACACCGGGGAGCTGTTTTTT.

The chain carries TRBV5-1 and TRBJ2-5; weak D call: TRBD1 (5 bases). V dropped 0 bases and J dropped 1 base, with 7 bases sitting between them. The germline CDR1 and CDR2 sequences are SGHRS and YFSETQ. The CDR3 runs to 14 residues. This CDR3 is CASSLVQGQETQYF. The CDR3 DNA reads TGCGCCAGCAGCTTGGTCCAGGGCCAAGAGACCCAGTACTTC.

This clone was recorded once. The rearrangement joins TRBV28 to TRBJ2-7; D uncertain. Trimming shortened V by 1 base and J by 0 bases, and 7 bases separated the two germline ends. CDR1 MDHEN and CDR2 SYDVKM come from the germline V gene. The CDR3 sequence is 14 residues long. CDR3 loop: CASSLSQDSYEQYF. In DNA, the CDR3 is TGTGCCAGCAGTTTATCCCAAGACTCCTACGAGCAGTACTTC. Using reference TRBV28 and TRBJ2-7 for the parts outside the CDR3, the full variable domain is DVKVTQSSRYLVKRTGEKVFLECVQDMDHENMFWYRQDPGLGLRLIYFSYDVKMKEKGDIPEGYSVSREKKERFSLILESASTNQTSMYLCASSLSQDSYEQYFGPGTRLTVT.

The rearrangement joins TRBV27 to TRBJ2-2; TRBD1 or TRBD2 may be the D gene (5 bases each). The CDR3 runs 18 residues. CDR1 MNHEY and CDR2 SMNVEV come from the germline V gene (reference sequence). Deletions cut 6 bases from V and 1 base from J, with 21 bases between. CDR3: CASSRYAPGTENTGELFF. The CDR3 bases are TGTGCCAGCAGCCGCTACGCCCCGGGGACGGAGAACACCGGGGAGCTGTTTTTT.

In DNA, the CDR3 is TGCGCCAGCAGTGAGGACCATTACAATGAGCAGTTCTTC. Its protein product is CASSEDHYNEQFF. The genes are TRBV10-1 and TRBJ2-1; D not resolved. The CDR3 contains 13 residues. The germline V gene has CDR1 WNHNN and CDR2 SYGVQD (reference sequence). V was cut by 2 bases and J by 4 bases, with 6 bases left in between.

The chain joins TRBV28 to TRBJ2-5; a possible D gene is TRBD2 (5 bases). The CDR3 consists of 14 residues. V was clipped by 2 bases and J by 6 bases, with 13 bases between them. CDR1 is MDHEN, CDR2 SYDVKM, per germline. The CDR3 DNA reads as TGTGCCAGCAGTTTAGCCTCGGGGTCGAAGACCCAGTACTTC. Amino acids: CASSLASGSKTQYF.

This clone is a singleton in its sample. The V and J genes are TRBV4-1 and TRBJ2-5, with D perhaps matching TRBD1 or TRBD2 (5 bases each). There are 14 residues in the CDR3. Germline CDR1 and CDR2: MGHRA and YSYEKL. V was clipped by 2 bases and J by 5 bases, with 12 bases between them. Here the CDR3 reads CASSQPGTGETQYF. The CDR3 region has the DNA TGCGCCAGCAGCCAACCCGGGACGGGGGAGACCCAGTACTTC.

The J gene is TRBJ2-7, the V gene TRBV27; tentative D call: TRBD2 (5 bases). Germline V gene data show CDR1 as MNHEY and CDR2 as SMNVEV (reference sequence). V lost 6 bases, J lost 0 bases, and 9 bases lay in between. The CDR3 length is 13 residues. The CDR3 nucleotides read TGTGCCAGCAGAGGGAGTTACTCCTACGAGCAGTACTTC. Its translation: CASRGSYSYEQYF.